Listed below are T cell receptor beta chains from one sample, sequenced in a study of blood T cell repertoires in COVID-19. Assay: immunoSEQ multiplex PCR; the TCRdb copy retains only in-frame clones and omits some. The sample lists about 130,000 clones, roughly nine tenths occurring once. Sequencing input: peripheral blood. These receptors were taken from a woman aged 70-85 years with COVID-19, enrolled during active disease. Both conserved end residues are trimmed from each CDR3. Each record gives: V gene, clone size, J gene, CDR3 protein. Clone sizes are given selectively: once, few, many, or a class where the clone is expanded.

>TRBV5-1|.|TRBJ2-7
ASRADSYEQY
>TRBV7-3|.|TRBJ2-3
ASSPFSGGADTQY
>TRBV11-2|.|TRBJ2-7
ASSPLAGSYEQY
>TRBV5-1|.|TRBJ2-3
ASSRGGTSTDTQY
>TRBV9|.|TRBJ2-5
ASSVGRGGQETQY
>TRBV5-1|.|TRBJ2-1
ASSLRRGDYNEQF
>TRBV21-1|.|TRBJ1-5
ASSKVRGGAISQPQH
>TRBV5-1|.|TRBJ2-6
ASSLVRDRVLPGANVLT
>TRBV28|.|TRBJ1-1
ASSTPWGGTNTEAF
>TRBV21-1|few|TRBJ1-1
ASSIRQGGNTEAF
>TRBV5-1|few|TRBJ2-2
ASSLDSSGAANTGELF
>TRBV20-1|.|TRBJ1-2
SASGGGPSLGYT
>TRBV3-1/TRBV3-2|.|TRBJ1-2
ASSQRSRAGYGYT
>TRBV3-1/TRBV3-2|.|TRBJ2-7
ASSQGRAAEQY
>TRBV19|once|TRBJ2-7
ASNRQGGEQY
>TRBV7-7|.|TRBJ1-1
ASRQYQNTEAF
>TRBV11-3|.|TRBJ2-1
ASSLVASGGPNEQF
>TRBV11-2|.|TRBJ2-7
ASSLRRVNEQY
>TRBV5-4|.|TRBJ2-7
ASSLTGGRGEQY
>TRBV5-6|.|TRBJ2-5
ASSLWSGRAETQY
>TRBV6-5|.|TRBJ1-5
ASRSKDRVGQPQH
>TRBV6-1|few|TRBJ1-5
ASSEMQGGQPQH
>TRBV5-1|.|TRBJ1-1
ASSSQVGTGVTEAF
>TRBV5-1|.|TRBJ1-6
ASSLVGVALH
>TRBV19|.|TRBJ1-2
ASRKLTGQGTNYGYT
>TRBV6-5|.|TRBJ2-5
ASNRDRVWTQY
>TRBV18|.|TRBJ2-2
ASSPGTGLTGELF
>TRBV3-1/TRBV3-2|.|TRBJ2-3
ASSQVRGDTQY
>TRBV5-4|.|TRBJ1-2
ASTLGQGTSYGYT
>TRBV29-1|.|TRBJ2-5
SGLMNQETQY
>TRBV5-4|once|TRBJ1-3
ASSLEARAGNTIY
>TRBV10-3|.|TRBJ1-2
AINKRGGGGANYGYT
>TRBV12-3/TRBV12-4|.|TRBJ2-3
ASSLGDTQY
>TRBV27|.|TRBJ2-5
ASSLLGTGGAETQY
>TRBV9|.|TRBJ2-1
ASSALAGLHYNEQF
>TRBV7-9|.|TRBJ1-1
ASSFSRQGATEAF
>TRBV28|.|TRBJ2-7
ATQRAGDSYEQY
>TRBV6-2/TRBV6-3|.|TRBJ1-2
ASSDRAEGDGYT
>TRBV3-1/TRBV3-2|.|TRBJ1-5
ASSQTPSGNQPQH
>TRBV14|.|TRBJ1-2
ASSQDRKAGYT
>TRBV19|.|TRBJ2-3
ASSMRQGGTDTQY
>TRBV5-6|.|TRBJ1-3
ASSLVRSGNTIY
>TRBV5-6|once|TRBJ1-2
ASSYGQGDGYT
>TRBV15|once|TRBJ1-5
ATSPAPTGGGQPQH
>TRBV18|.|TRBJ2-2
ASSPDQRGLLNTGELF
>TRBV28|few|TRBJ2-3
ASSLGTSGGVSTDTQY
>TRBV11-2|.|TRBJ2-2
ASSLDPTSAGGELF
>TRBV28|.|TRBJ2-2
ASSYIRNAGELF
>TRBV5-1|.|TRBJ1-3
ASSLGPGLSGNTIY
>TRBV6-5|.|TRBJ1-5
ASSPFLGNQPQH
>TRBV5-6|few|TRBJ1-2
ASSLGPQGPGYT
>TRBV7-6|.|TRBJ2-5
ASSLAGGVETQY
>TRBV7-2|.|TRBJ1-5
ASARGRDQPQH